A selection of T cell receptor beta chains follows, all from one sample in a study of T cells after posttransplantation cyclophosphamide. Measured with immunoSEQ multiplex PCR; TCRdb has only the in-frame clones, and not every one. Found here are approximately 7,300 clones, no singletons; the ten largest cover over 5.5%. This material consisted of PBMCs, taken after allogeneic stem cell transplant with posttransplant cyclophosphamide. The receptors shown here come from a female patient aged 50 to 60 who received an allogeneic stem cell transplant from an unrelated donor, was CMV-positive, and had acute GVHD only. The T cells may partly be graft donor cells. Both conserved end residues are part of each CDR3. A D gene is named only where the DNA matches it firmly. Not all rows give a size; the values are once, few, many and, for expanded clones, a class.

j_call: TRBJ1-4; clone_size: few; v_call: TRBV10-3; d_call: .; cdr3_aa: CAISEEIQGAKLFF; cdr3_nt: TGTGCCATCAGTGAGGAGATACAGGGCGCAAAACTGTTTTTT
j_call: TRBJ1-3; clone_size: many; v_call: TRBV30; d_call: .; cdr3_aa: CAWSVLESRAGNTIYF; cdr3_nt: TGTGCCTGGAGTGTACTCGAATCACGAGCTGGAAACACCATATATTTT
j_call: TRBJ1-5; clone_size: many; v_call: TRBV15; d_call: .; cdr3_aa: CATSSNRLTGSNQPQHF; cdr3_nt: TGTGCCACCAGCAGCAACAGACTAACAGGGAGCAATCAGCCCCAGCATTTT
j_call: TRBJ2-7; clone_size: many; v_call: TRBV12-2; d_call: .; cdr3_aa: CASRLAVSSGSSYEQYF; cdr3_nt: TGTGCAAGTCGCTTAGCGGTGTCTAGCGGGAGCTCCTACGAGCAGTACTTC
j_call: TRBJ1-2; clone_size: few; v_call: TRBV30; d_call: .; cdr3_aa: CAWTRDTYGYTF; cdr3_nt: TGTGCCTGGACCCGGGACACCTATGGCTACACCTTC
j_call: TRBJ2-7; clone_size: many; v_call: TRBV6-1; d_call: TRBD2; cdr3_aa: CASSDPRASGRAGSYEQYF; cdr3_nt: TGTGCCAGCAGTGACCCGAGGGCTAGCGGGAGGGCCGGGTCCTACGAGCAGTACTTC
j_call: TRBJ2-7; clone_size: many; v_call: TRBV2; d_call: TRBD2; cdr3_aa: CASRGTSGSYEQYF; cdr3_nt: TGTGCCAGCAGAGGGACTAGCGGCTCCTACGAGCAGTACTTC
j_call: TRBJ2-1; clone_size: many; v_call: TRBV19; d_call: .; cdr3_aa: CASSTGAGSYNEQFF; cdr3_nt: TGTGCCAGTAGTACGGGAGCAGGGTCCTACAATGAGCAGTTCTTC
j_call: TRBJ1-1; clone_size: many; v_call: TRBV29-1; d_call: .; cdr3_aa: CSVEEMAPGTEAFF; cdr3_nt: TGCAGCGTTGAAGAGATGGCACCAGGCACTGAAGCTTTCTTT
j_call: TRBJ1-6; clone_size: .; v_call: TRBV6-5; d_call: .; cdr3_aa: CASTDGSSPLHF; cdr3_nt: TGTGCCAGCACTGACGGGTCTTCACCCCTCCACTTT
j_call: TRBJ2-7; clone_size: few; v_call: TRBV4-3; d_call: TRBD2; cdr3_aa: CASSQGLAGGSFMVGEQYF; cdr3_nt: TGCGCCAGCAGCCAAGGATTAGCGGGAGGGTCGTTCATGGTGGGCGAGCAGTACTTC
j_call: TRBJ2-7; clone_size: few; v_call: TRBV7-2; d_call: TRBD2; cdr3_aa: CASSGLSGSGISYEQYF; cdr3_nt: TGTGCCAGCAGTGGACTTAGCGGGAGTGGTATCTCCTACGAGCAGTACTTC
j_call: TRBJ2-7; clone_size: many; v_call: TRBV13; d_call: .; cdr3_aa: CASSEQGSEQYF; cdr3_nt: TGTGCCAGCAGCGAACAGGGTAGCGAGCAGTACTTC
j_call: TRBJ2-7; clone_size: many; v_call: TRBV9; d_call: .; cdr3_aa: CASGQFGEQYF; cdr3_nt: TGTGCCAGCGGGCAATTTGGTGAGCAGTACTTC
j_call: TRBJ2-7; clone_size: .; v_call: TRBV5-1; d_call: .; cdr3_aa: CASSLWKDSEQYF; cdr3_nt: TGCGCCAGCAGCTTATGGAAGGACTCCGAGCAGTACTTC
j_call: TRBJ2-5; clone_size: few; v_call: TRBV19; d_call: TRBD1; cdr3_aa: CASSIARTGVVKETQYF; cdr3_nt: TGTGCCAGTAGTATAGCTCGGACAGGGGTCGTGAAGGAGACCCAGTACTTC
j_call: TRBJ1-4; clone_size: medium-sized; v_call: TRBV4-3; d_call: .; cdr3_aa: CASSQDAGNEKLFF; cdr3_nt: TGCGCCAGCAGCCAAGATGCAGGGAATGAAAAACTGTTTTTT
j_call: TRBJ2-3; clone_size: .; v_call: TRBV15; d_call: .; cdr3_aa: CATSNVGVLADTQYF; cdr3_nt: TGTGCCACCAGCAACGTAGGGGTGCTTGCAGATACGCAGTATTTT
j_call: TRBJ2-5; clone_size: many; v_call: TRBV10-3; d_call: TRBD1; cdr3_aa: CAISRGTGKETQYF; cdr3_nt: TGTGCCATCAGCCGGGGGACAGGGAAAGAGACCCAGTACTTC
j_call: TRBJ2-1; clone_size: many; v_call: TRBV21-1; d_call: .; cdr3_aa: CASSTSSVVYNEQFF; cdr3_nt: TGTGCCAGCAGCACGTCTAGCGTGGTCTACAATGAGCAGTTCTTC
j_call: TRBJ2-3; clone_size: .; v_call: TRBV7-3; d_call: .; cdr3_aa: CASSFRAGADTQYF; cdr3_nt: TGTGCCAGCAGCTTTAGAGCCGGGGCAGATACGCAGTATTTT
j_call: TRBJ2-7; clone_size: many; v_call: TRBV4-2; d_call: TRBD1; cdr3_aa: CASSPGQGSNEQYF; cdr3_nt: TGTGCCAGCAGCCCGGGACAGGGTTCCAACGAGCAGTACTTC
j_call: TRBJ1-5; clone_size: many; v_call: TRBV29-1; d_call: .; cdr3_aa: CSAGQLNQPQHF; cdr3_nt: TGCAGCGCCGGACAGCTCAATCAGCCCCAGCATTTT
j_call: TRBJ2-3; clone_size: many; v_call: TRBV18; d_call: .; cdr3_aa: CASSPAGLTDTQYF; cdr3_nt: TGTGCCAGCTCACCGGCAGGACTCACAGATACGCAGTATTTT
j_call: TRBJ2-7; clone_size: many; v_call: TRBV6-5; d_call: .; cdr3_aa: CASSYSETAYEQYF; cdr3_nt: TGTGCCAGCAGTTACTCGGAAACAGCCTACGAGCAGTACTTC
j_call: TRBJ2-7; clone_size: many; v_call: TRBV6-6; d_call: .; cdr3_aa: CASHGREAYEQYF; cdr3_nt: TGTGCCAGCCACGGAAGGGAGGCCTACGAGCAGTACTTC
j_call: TRBJ2-5; clone_size: .; v_call: TRBV18; d_call: .; cdr3_aa: CASSPPPLGVQYF; cdr3_nt: TGTGCCAGCTCACCACCCCCGCTAGGGGTCCAGTACTTC
j_call: TRBJ1-2; clone_size: many; v_call: TRBV4-3; d_call: TRBD1; cdr3_aa: CASSQDPGQPYGYTF; cdr3_nt: TGCGCCAGCAGCCAAGACCCGGGACAGCCCTATGGCTACACCTTC
j_call: TRBJ1-6; clone_size: .; v_call: TRBV5-6; d_call: .; cdr3_aa: CASSLRVSSYNSPLHF; cdr3_nt: TGTGCCAGCAGCTTGCGGGTCAGCTCCTATAATTCACCCCTCCACTTT
j_call: TRBJ2-3; clone_size: many; v_call: TRBV5-5; d_call: TRBD2; cdr3_aa: CASSLTSGKSDTQYF; cdr3_nt: TGTGCCAGCAGCCTGACTAGCGGGAAGTCCGATACGCAGTATTTT
j_call: TRBJ2-7; clone_size: many; v_call: TRBV7-2; d_call: TRBD2; cdr3_aa: CASSLTSGSHEQYF; cdr3_nt: TGTGCCAGCAGCTTAACTAGCGGTTCCCACGAGCAGTACTTC
j_call: TRBJ2-7; clone_size: .; v_call: TRBV7-9; d_call: TRBD2; cdr3_aa: CASSSIGVAGAYEQYF; cdr3_nt: TGTGCCAGCAGTTCTATAGGGGTAGCGGGGGCCTACGAGCAGTACTTC